The rows below give T cell receptor beta chains drawn from one sample of a study of post-analysis software for immune sequencing data. One entry per CDR3 protein results from TCRdb running MiXCR on the PCR reads. The data show 350,000 to 450,000 distinct CDR3 sequences, about a third seen once. Input material: blood. Receptors were obtained from a girl aged 5-17 years with multiple sclerosis. CDR3s include the opening cysteine and the closing phenylalanine or tryptophan.

>TRBJ2-1|TRBV7-9
CASSRRTSGTLYNEQFF
>TRBJ2-5|TRBV7-2
CASSQISGGLQETQYF
>TRBJ2-1|TRBV9
CASSVGQGYGDEQFF
>TRBJ1-1|TRBV5-5
CASSLVVPTQAFF
>TRBJ1-2|TRBV20-1
CSAYRDLYGYTF
>TRBJ1-4|TRBV15
CATSRGRSEKLFF
>TRBJ2-7|TRBV12-3/TRBV12-4
CASSLLRTGGHEQYF
>TRBJ2-1|TRBV7-9
CASSGPLAGGPNEQFF
>TRBJ2-7|TRBV7-2
CASRRRMESYEQYF
>TRBJ2-3|TRBV7-9
CASSRPNTDTQYF
>TRBJ1-5|TRBV5-6
CASSSRGDPQHF
>TRBJ1-2|TRBV11-2
CASSVVGARGGYTF
>TRBJ1-5|TRBV12-3/TRBV12-4
CASSPDSNQPQHF
>TRBJ1-2|TRBV20-1
CSAKKSVPQGNNYGYTF
>TRBJ2-3|TRBV6-2/TRBV6-3
CASSSFGLSTDTQYF
>NA|TRBV13
CASSPGGHYYEQYF
>TRBJ2-3|TRBV12-3/TRBV12-4
CASSRVTSTDTQYF
>TRBJ2-7|TRBV7-9
CAASGKVYEQYF
>TRBJ2-4|TRBV4-1
CASSQGDPGDIQYF
>TRBJ2-5|TRBV5-1
CASSSAETQYF
>NA|TRBV27
CASSLLTRLNEQYF
>TRBJ2-1|TRBV10-3
CAISESWVRNEQFF
>TRBJ1-6|TRBV4-1
CASSQDPGQLIPLHF
>TRBJ1-1|TRBV7-2
CASSFQGAMGNTEAFF
>TRBJ1-2|TRBV6-5
CASSPRGVGYTF
>TRBJ1-2|TRBV2
CASSEIEGAPNYGYTF
>TRBJ2-7|TRBV11-2
CASSFTGDSYEQYF
>TRBJ2-7|TRBV6-1
CASSEAGSSYEQYF
>TRBJ2-4|TRBV10-3
CAISAGEKGIQYF
>TRBJ1-2|TRBV3-1
CASNQTRQGNNTF
>TRBJ1-2|TRBV6-5
CASSRGGVYGYTF
>TRBJ1-6|TRBV6-5
CASSWGSRNSPLHF
>TRBJ2-5|TRBV3-1
CASSHARRGPKTQYF
>TRBJ1-1|TRBV7-9
CASSLDRGGDTEAFF
>TRBJ2-7|TRBV5-8
CASIVRVSDRGTYEQYF
>NA|TRBV19
CASSLQGWNEQYF
>TRBJ2-3|TRBV19
CASSTSSPPDTQYF
>TRBJ2-1|TRBV11-2
CASSLALAGGRGYNEQFF
>TRBJ1-1|TRBV12-3/TRBV12-4
CAGSLQMNTEAFF
>TRBJ1-2|TRBV14
CASSQDGGGGYTF
>TRBJ2-3|TRBV7-3
CASSSLAGDTDTQYF
>TRBJ2-7|TRBV6-2/TRBV6-3
CASTHRYEQYF
>TRBJ1-5|TRBV6-5
CASSPDRGDQPQHF
>TRBJ2-7|TRBV15
CATSVRRGGYEQYF
>TRBJ1-1|TRBV3-1
CASSQDGRGRNTEAFF
>TRBJ2-3|TRBV5-1
CASSLFASGGPDTQYF
>TRBJ2-3|TRBV7-9
CATLAGDGTDTQYF
>TRBJ2-3|TRBV27
CASSRDSLEDTQYF
>TRBJ2-1|TRBV9
CASSQSGTSGRGEQFF
>TRBJ2-1|TRBV5-1
CASSPTANPYNEQFF